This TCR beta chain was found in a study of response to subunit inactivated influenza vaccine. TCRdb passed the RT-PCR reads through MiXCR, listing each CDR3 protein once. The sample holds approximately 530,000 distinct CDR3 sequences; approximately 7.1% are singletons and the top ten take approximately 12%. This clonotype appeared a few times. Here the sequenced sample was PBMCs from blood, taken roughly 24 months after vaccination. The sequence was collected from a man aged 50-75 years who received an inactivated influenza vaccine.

CDR3 nucleotide sequence: TGTGCCAGCAGCCGTCTCCCTGTCAACGAGCAGTACTTC. Translating it yields CASSRLPVNEQYF. The chain has TRBV7-9 and TRBJ2-7; D remains unclear. CDR1 and CDR2 (germline): SEHNR, FQNEAQ (reference sequence). The CDR3 extends over 13 amino acids. The V end lost 5 bases, the J end lost 5 bases, and 13 bases lay between the germline ends.